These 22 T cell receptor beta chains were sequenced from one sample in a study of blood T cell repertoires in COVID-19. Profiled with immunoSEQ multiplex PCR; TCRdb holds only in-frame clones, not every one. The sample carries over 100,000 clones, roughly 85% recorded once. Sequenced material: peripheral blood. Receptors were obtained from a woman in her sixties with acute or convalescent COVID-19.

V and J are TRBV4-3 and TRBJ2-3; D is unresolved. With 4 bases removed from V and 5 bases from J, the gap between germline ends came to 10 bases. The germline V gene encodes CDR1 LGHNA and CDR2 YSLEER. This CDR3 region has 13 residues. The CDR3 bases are TGCGCCAGCAGCCCTCAATTCGGAGATACGCAGTATTTT. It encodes CASSPQFGDTQYF.

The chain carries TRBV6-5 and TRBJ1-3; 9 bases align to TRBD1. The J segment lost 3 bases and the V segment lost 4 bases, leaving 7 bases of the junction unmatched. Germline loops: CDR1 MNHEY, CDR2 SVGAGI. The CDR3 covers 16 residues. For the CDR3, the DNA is TGTGCCAGCAGTTTTTCGACAGGGGGATTTGGAAACACCATATATTTT. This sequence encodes CASSFSTGGFGNTIYF.

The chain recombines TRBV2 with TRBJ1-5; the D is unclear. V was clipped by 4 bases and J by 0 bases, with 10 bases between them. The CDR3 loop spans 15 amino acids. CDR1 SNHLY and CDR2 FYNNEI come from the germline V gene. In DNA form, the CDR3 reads TGTGCCAGCAGTGGGGCAGGCTATAGCAATCAGCCCCAGCATTTT. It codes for CASSGAGYSNQPQHF.

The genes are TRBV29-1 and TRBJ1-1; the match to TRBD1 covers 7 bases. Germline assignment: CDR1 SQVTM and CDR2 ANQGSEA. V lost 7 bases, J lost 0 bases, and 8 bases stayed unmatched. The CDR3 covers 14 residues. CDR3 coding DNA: TGCAGCGCGGGCTGGGGGACAGTGAACACTGAAGCTTTCTTT. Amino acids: CSAGWGTVNTEAFF.

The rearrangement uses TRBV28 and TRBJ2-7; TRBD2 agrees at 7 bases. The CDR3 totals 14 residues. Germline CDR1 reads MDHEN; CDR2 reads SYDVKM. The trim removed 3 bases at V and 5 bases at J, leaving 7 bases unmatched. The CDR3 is CASSLDRGGHEQYF. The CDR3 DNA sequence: TGTGCCAGCAGTTTGGATCGGGGAGGGCACGAGCAGTACTTC.

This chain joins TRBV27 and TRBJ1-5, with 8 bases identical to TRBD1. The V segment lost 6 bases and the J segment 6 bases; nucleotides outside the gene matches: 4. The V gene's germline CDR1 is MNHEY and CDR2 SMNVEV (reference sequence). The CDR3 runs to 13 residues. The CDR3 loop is CASSLTGAQPQHF. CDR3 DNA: TGTGCCAGCAGCCTGACAGGGGCTCAGCCCCAGCATTTT.

The CDR3 nucleotides read TGTGCCACCAGCACAAACAGGGTTTTCACCGGGGAGCTGTTTTTT. It encodes CATSTNRVFTGELFF. The chain carries TRBV15 and TRBJ2-2; weak D call: TRBD1 (6 bases). The CDR3 is 15 residues long. CDR1 and CDR2 from the germline V gene are LNHNV and YYDKDF (reference sequence). V shed 4 bases and J shed 4 bases, with 13 bases lying between them. The variable domain in full, with the rest retrieved from reference TRBV15 and TRBJ2-2, is DAMVIQNPRYQVTQFGKPVTLSCSQTLNHNVMYWYQQKSSQAPKLLFHYYDKDFNNEADTPDNFQSRRPNTSFCFLDIRSPGLGDTAMYLCATSTNRVFTGELFFGEGSRLTVL.

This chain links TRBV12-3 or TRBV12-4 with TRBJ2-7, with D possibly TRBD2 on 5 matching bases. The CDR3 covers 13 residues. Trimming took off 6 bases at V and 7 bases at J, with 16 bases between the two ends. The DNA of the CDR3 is TGTGCCAGCAGCCCCGGACTCCAAAGGGAGCAGTACTTC. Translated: CASSPGLQREQYF.

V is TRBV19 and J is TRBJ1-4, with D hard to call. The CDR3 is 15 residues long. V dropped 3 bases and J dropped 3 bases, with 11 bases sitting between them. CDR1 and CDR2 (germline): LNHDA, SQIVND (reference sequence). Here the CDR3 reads CASSIFLRSNEKLFF. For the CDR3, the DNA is TGTGCCAGTAGTATCTTTCTGCGCTCTAATGAAAAACTGTTTTTT.

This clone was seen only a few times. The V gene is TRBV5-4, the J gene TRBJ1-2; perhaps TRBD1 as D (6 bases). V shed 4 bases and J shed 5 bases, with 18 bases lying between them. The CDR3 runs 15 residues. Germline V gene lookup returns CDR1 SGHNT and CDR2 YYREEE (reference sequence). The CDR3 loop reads CASSPPQGFGYGYTF. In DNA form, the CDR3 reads TGTGCCAGCAGCCCACCACAGGGTTTCGGATATGGCTACACCTTC.

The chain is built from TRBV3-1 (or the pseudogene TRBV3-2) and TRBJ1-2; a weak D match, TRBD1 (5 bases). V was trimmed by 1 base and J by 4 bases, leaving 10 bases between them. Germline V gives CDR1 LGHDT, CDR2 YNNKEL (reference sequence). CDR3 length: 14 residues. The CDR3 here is CASSQAGTLYGYTF. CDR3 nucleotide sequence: TGTGCCAGCAGCCAAGCCGGGACTCTCTATGGCTACACCTTC.

The CDR3 nucleotides are TGTGCCAGCACAGATCGGACACAAAGTTACACCGGGGAGCTGTTTTTT. Protein: CASTDRTQSYTGELFF. The rearrangement joins TRBV27 to TRBJ2-2, with TRBD1 as a possible D gene (5 bases). The CDR3 contains 16 residues. V was cut by 7 bases and J by 3 bases, with 18 bases left in between. The germline gives CDR1 MNHEY, CDR2 SMNVEV (reference sequence).

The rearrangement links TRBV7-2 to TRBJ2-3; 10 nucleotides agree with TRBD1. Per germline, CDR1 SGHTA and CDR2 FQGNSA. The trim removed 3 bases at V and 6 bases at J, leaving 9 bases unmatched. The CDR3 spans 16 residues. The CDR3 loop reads CASSLTGGLIRDTQYF. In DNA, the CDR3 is TGTGCCAGCAGCTTGACAGGGGGCTTGATAAGGGATACGCAGTATTTT.

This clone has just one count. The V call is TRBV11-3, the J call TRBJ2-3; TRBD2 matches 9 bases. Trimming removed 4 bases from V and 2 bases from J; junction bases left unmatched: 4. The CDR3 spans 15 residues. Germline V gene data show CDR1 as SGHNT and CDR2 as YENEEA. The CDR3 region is CASSSRGGSTDTQYF. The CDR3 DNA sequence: TGTGCCAGCAGCTCGCGGGGGGGCTCCACAGATACGCAGTATTTT.

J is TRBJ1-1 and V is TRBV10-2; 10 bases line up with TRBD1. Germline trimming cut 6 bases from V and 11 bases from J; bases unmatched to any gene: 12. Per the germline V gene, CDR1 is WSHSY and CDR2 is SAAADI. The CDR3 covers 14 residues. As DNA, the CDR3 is TGCGCCAGCAGAGCTGACAGGGGGCTCAGGGGGGCTTTCTTT. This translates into CASRADRGLRGAFF.

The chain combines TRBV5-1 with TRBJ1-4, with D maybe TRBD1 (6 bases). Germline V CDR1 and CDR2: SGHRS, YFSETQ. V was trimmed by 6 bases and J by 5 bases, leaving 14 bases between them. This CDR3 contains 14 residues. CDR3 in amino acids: CASNEQGGNEKLFF. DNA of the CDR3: TGCGCCAGCAATGAACAGGGCGGGAATGAAAAACTGTTTTTT.

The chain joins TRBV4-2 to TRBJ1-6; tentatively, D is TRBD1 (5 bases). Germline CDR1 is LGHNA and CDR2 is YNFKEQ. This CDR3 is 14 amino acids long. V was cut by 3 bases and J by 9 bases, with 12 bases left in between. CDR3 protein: CASSQGAGSSPLHF. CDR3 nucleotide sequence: TGTGCCAGCAGCCAGGGTGCAGGGTCTTCACCCCTCCACTTT.

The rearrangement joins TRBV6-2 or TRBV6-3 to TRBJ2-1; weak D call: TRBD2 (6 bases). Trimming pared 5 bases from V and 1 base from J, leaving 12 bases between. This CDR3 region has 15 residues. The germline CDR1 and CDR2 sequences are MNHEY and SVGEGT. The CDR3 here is CASSTGLQSYNEQFF. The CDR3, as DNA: TGTGCCAGCAGTACCGGACTACAATCCTACAATGAGCAGTTCTTC.

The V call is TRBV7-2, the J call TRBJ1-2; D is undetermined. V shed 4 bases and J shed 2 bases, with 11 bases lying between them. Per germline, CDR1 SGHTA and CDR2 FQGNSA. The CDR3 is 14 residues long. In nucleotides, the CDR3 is TGTGCCAGCAGCTCCGAACGTCTAAACTATGGCTACACCTTC. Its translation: CASSSERLNYGYTF.

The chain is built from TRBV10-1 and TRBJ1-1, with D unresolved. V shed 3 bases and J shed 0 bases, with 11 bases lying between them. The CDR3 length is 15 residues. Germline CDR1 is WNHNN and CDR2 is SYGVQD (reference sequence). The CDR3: CASSDRRNMNTEAFF. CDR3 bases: TGCGCCAGCAGTGACCGCAGGAATATGAACACTGAAGCTTTCTTT.

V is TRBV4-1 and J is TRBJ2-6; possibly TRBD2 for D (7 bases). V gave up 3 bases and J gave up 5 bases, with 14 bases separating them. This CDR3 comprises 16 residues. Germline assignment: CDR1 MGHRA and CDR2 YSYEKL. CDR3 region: CASSHGGGARANVLTF. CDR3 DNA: TGCGCCAGCAGCCACGGAGGGGGGGCGAGGGCCAACGTCCTGACTTTC.

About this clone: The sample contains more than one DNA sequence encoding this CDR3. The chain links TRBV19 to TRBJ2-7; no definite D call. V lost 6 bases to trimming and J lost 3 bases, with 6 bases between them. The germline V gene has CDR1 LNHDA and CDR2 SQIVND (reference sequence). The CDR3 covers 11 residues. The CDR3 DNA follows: TGTGCCAGTAGCGGCGGCTACGAGCAGTACTTC. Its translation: CASSGGYEQYF.